These 30 T cell receptor beta chains originate from one sample sequenced in a study of identical twins (TCRdb year 2016). Library preparation used 5' RACE. Sequencing relied on an Illumina HiSeq 2000. In TCRdb, the public reads were trimmed at Q25 with fastp and aligned with MiXCR, with productive beta chains retained. Each record represents a unique CDR3 protein, reported with the most common genes and DNA among its rows. This sample comprises hundreds of thousands of distinct CDR3 sequences, roughly 20% of them detected only once. Approximately 14% of the sample rests with the top ten. This sample also appeared in a second study, on T cells expressing NK-cell markers.

The sequencing input was PBMCs. The receptors originated from a woman younger than 30 in good health.

This clonotype was counted a few times. The rearrangement joins TRBV7-2 to TRBJ1-2; D call uncertain. The CDR3 runs to 15 residues. Per the germline V gene, CDR1 is SGHTA and CDR2 is FQGNSA. Trimming removed 0 bases at V and 7 bases at J, with 15 bases between. The CDR3 nucleotides read TGTGCCAGCAGCTTAGCTTGGCGGGTGCCGGGTGGCTACACCTTC. Its protein product is CASSLAWRVPGGYTF.

The chain is built from TRBV5-1 and TRBJ2-2; tentative D call: TRBD2 (5 bases). The length of the CDR3 is 14 residues. The V end lost 0 bases, the J end lost 6 bases, and 9 bases lay between the germline ends. Germline V gives CDR1 SGHRS, CDR2 YFSETQ. CDR3 DNA sequence: TGCGCCAGCAGCTTGGAACGGGGTGCCGGGGAGCTGTTTTTT. Translation gives CASSLERGAGELFF.

The rearrangement joins TRBV5-6 to TRBJ2-2, with 10 bases fitting TRBD1. The CDR3 totals 16 residues. CDR1 SGHDT and CDR2 YYEEEE come from the germline V gene. J gave up 5 bases and V 7 bases, and 11 bases lay outside the gene matches. The CDR3 DNA follows: TGTGCCAGCCAAAAGAGGGGACAGGGGAGAACCGGGGAGCTGTTTTTT. The encoded protein is CASQKRGQGRTGELFF.

This clonotype occurred a few times. V is TRBV7-9 and J is TRBJ2-1; either TRBD1 or TRBD2 may fit D (5 bases each). The CDR3 extends over 16 amino acids. V was cut by 3 bases and J by 1 base, with 13 bases left in between. CDR1 is SEHNR, CDR2 FQNEAQ, per germline (reference sequence). The CDR3 region has the DNA TGTGCCAGCAGCTTGATCCGGGGCGCTTCCTACAATGAGCAGTTCTTC. Amino acids: CASSLIRGASYNEQFF. Full variable domain (outside the CDR3, taken from reference TRBV7-9 and TRBJ2-1): DTGVSQNPRHKITKRGQNVTFRCDPISEHNRLYWYRQTLGQGPEFLTYFQNEAQLEKSRLLSDRFSAERPKGSFSTLEIQRTEQGDSAMYLCASSLIRGASYNEQFFGPGTRLTVL.

This clonotype was observed at least ten times. V gene TRBV29-1 combines with J gene TRBJ1-3, with TRBD1 matching 8 bases. Per germline, CDR1 SQVTM and CDR2 ANQGSEA. V lost 5 bases to trimming and J lost 0 bases; unmatched junction nucleotides: 6. This CDR3 is 15 amino acids long. The CDR3 nucleotides read TGCAGCGTTCGACAGGGGAGTAACTCTGGAAACACCATATATTTT. As protein: CSVRQGSNSGNTIYF.

J is TRBJ2-1 and V is TRBV5-6, with 7 bases aligning to TRBD1. This CDR3 region has 16 residues. The germline V gene has CDR1 SGHDT and CDR2 YYEEEE. The trim removed 0 bases at V and 7 bases at J, leaving 10 bases unmatched. The CDR3 DNA is TGTGCCAGCAGCTTGGATATCGGACAGGCCGGGAATGAGCAGTTCTTC. It codes for CASSLDIGQAGNEQFF.

This clonotype has more than one count but fewer than ten. The V and J genes are TRBV6-5 and TRBJ2-2; D remains ambiguous. The CDR3 totals 17 residues. The germline V gene has CDR1 MNHEY and CDR2 SVGAGI. The V and J ends lost 0 bases and 1 base respectively, with 12 bases between them. CDR3 coding DNA: TGTGCCAGCAGTTACTCGGAAAACCACCTGAACACCGGGGAGCTGTTTTTT. Protein product: CASSYSENHLNTGELFF.

A few counts support this clonotype. This rearrangement joins TRBV12-3 or TRBV12-4 to TRBJ1-1; D is possibly TRBD1 (5 bases). This CDR3 has 14 residues. V lost 8 bases and J lost 1, with 14 bases in between. The CDR3: CASHTGDQNTEAFF. DNA for the CDR3: TGTGCCAGCCATACCGGGGACCAGAACACTGAAGCTTTCTTT.

The rearrangement joins TRBV6-1 to TRBJ2-4; D may be TRBD1 (7 bases). CDR3 length: 15 residues. The V end lost 7 bases, the J end lost 4 bases, and 17 bases lay between the germline ends. CDR1 is MNHNS and CDR2 is SASEGT in the germline V gene. In DNA, the CDR3 is TGTGCCAGCACCCCCCGGAGGGACAGAAAAAACATTCAGTACTTC. Translation: CASTPRRDRKNIQYF.

The chain joins TRBV12-3 or TRBV12-4 to TRBJ1-2; 8 bases are a match to TRBD1. V gave up 3 bases and J gave up 4 bases; unmatched junction bases: 4. The CDR3 loop spans 14 amino acids. The CDR3 DNA reads as TGTGCCAGCAGTTTCCGGACAGGGTCCTATGGCTACACCTTC. Translating gives CASSFRTGSYGYTF.

This rearrangement joins TRBV5-1 to TRBJ1-1; D uncertain. Trimming cost V 6 bases and J 3 bases, with 18 bases left between them. The CDR3 loop spans 15 amino acids. Germline V gene lookup returns CDR1 SGHRS and CDR2 YFSETQ. This CDR3 is CASKRRLGLDTEAFF. The CDR3 DNA reads TGCGCCAGCAAAAGGAGGCTGGGTCTAGACACTGAAGCTTTCTTT.

The chain recombines TRBV29-1 with TRBJ2-1; D is unresolved. CDR1 and CDR2 from the germline V gene are SQVTM and ANQGSEA. V lost 7 bases to trimming and J lost 2 bases, with 21 bases between them. The CDR3 is 16 residues long. The CDR3 spells CSAEGPQPSTYNEQFF. The CDR3 DNA reads TGCAGCGCCGAAGGCCCACAACCCTCGACCTACAATGAGCAGTTCTTC.

This clonotype was counted a few times. The CDR3 DNA sequence: TGCAGTGCGGACGGAGGGACGTACCGCAAAAACATTCAGTACTTC. This gives the protein CSADGGTYRKNIQYF. V gene TRBV20-1 combines with J gene TRBJ2-4; maybe TRBD2 (6 bases). This CDR3 region has 15 residues. Germline assignment: CDR1 DFQATT and CDR2 SNEGSKA (reference sequence). The V and J ends lost 6 bases and 3 bases respectively, with 18 bases between them.

In this sample, this clonotype turned up many times. The chain couples TRBV6-5 to TRBJ1-1; the D is unclear. The CDR3 is 15 residues long. Per the germline V gene, CDR1 is MNHEY and CDR2 is SVGAGI. Trimming removed 0 bases at V and 1 base at J, with 9 bases between. The CDR3 DNA is TGTGCCAGCAGTTACTCGATAGGGAAGAACACTGAAGCTTTCTTT. Translated: CASSYSIGKNTEAFF.

This chain links TRBV20-1 with TRBJ1-2; D not certain. V was pared by 0 bases and J by 7 bases, with 3 bases between. Per the germline V gene, CDR1 is DFQATT and CDR2 is SNEGSKA (reference sequence). The CDR3 is made up of 10 amino acids. The CDR3 DNA reads as TGCAGTGCTAGAGAGAGTGGCTACACCTTC. It yields the protein CSARESGYTF.

The rearrangement links TRBV5-6 to TRBJ2-3; 8 bases agree with TRBD2. CDR3 length: 15 residues. CDR1 and CDR2 from the germline V gene are SGHDT and YYEEEE. The junction had 10 bases not matched to a gene; V was cut back by 4 bases and J by 6 bases. As DNA, the CDR3 is TGTGCCAGCAGCCAAGGACTAGCTGGTAGGGATACGCAGTATTTT. Translating gives CASSQGLAGRDTQYF.

This clonotype was seen more than once but under ten times. The chain is built from TRBV6-5 and TRBJ2-4, with no clear D. V gave up 11 bases and J gave up 14 bases, with 13 bases separating them. CDR3 length equals 9 residues. CDR1 is MNHEY and CDR2 is SVGAGI in the germline V gene. In nucleotides, the CDR3 is TGTGCCGGCGCCGAGTTGGAGTACTTC. Translation: CAGAELEYF.

This clonotype has more than one count but fewer than ten. V usage is TRBV10-2 and J usage is TRBJ2-5, with 7 bases that match TRBD2. The V gene end was trimmed by 5 bases and the J gene end by 2 bases; junction bases not matched to a gene: 17. The germline V gene encodes CDR1 WSHSY and CDR2 SAAADI. The CDR3 spans 18 residues. The CDR3 nucleotides read TGCGCCAGCAGTACCGCCGGGTGGCTAGCGGAAAATCAAGAGACCCAGTACTTC. Residues: CASSTAGWLAENQETQYF.

This rearrangement joins TRBV5-1 to TRBJ1-6; D remains unclear. The CDR3 contains 13 residues. Trimming stripped 3 bases from V and 10 bases from J, with 11 bases between. Germline CDR1 reads SGHRS; CDR2 reads YFSETQ. The CDR3 nucleotides read TGCGCCAGCAGCTCCGAGGAGGGATCACCCCTCCACTTT. Encoded protein: CASSSEEGSPLHF.

This clonotype was recorded at least ten times. The chain recombines TRBV15 with TRBJ2-3; possibly TRBD1 for D (5 bases). The V gene lost 1 base and the J gene lost 2 bases, with 19 bases spanning the gap. Germline lookup yields CDR1 LNHNV and CDR2 YYDKDF (reference sequence). CDR3 size: 18 residues. CDR3 DNA sequence: TGTGCCACCAGCAGAGCGGTGACTGGGATAGGGGTCACAGATACGCAGTATTTT. This codes for CATSRAVTGIGVTDTQYF. Combining the CDR3 with reference TRBV15 and TRBJ2-3 gives the whole variable domain DAMVIQNPRYQVTQFGKPVTLSCSQTLNHNVMYWYQQKSSQAPKLLFHYYDKDFNNEADTPDNFQSRRPNTSFCFLDIRSPGLGDTAMYLCATSRAVTGIGVTDTQYFGPGTRLTVL.

The chain carries TRBV4-3 and TRBJ2-7; D is ambiguous. Deletions cut 1 base from V and 2 bases from J, with 9 bases between. Germline CDR1 is LGHNA and CDR2 is YSLEER. The CDR3 has 14 amino acids. CDR3 nucleotide sequence: TGCGCCAGCAGCCAAGGGGTACCTGCCTACGAGCAGTACTTC. It yields the protein CASSQGVPAYEQYF.

In this sample, this clonotype turned up a few times. The gene calls are TRBV5-1 and TRBJ2-1; TRBD2 agrees at 7 bases. The V gene's germline CDR1 is SGHRS and CDR2 YFSETQ. The CDR3 consists of 14 residues. Trimming cost V 4 bases and J 8 bases; bases outside gene matches: 9. CDR3 sequence (DNA): TGCGCCAGCAGCCTCGGGACTATTCTTCATGAGCAGTTCTTC. It specifies CASSLGTILHEQFF.

In its sample, this clonotype was seen many times. The V and J genes are TRBV7-2 and TRBJ2-7; 9 bases map to TRBD1. The germline gives CDR1 SGHTA, CDR2 FQGNSA. The CDR3 consists of 12 residues. Losses at the gene ends were 5 bases for V and 9 bases for J; bases not matched to a gene: 5. CDR3 bases: TGTGCCAGCAGCACCGACAGGGGGATGCAGTACTTC. The encoded protein is CASSTDRGMQYF.

This clonotype showed up just a few times. This chain links TRBV18 with TRBJ1-3; 10 bases are shared with TRBD1. Trimming removed 2 bases from V and 2 bases from J; junction bases left unmatched: 3. The CDR3 has 16 residues. Germline-derived CDR1 and CDR2 are KGHSH and LQKENI. Written as DNA, the CDR3 is TGTGCCAGCTCACCAGGACAGGGGGAAGCTGGAAACACCATATATTTT. It encodes CASSPGQGEAGNTIYF.

A few counts support this clonotype. The rearrangement joins TRBV20-1 to TRBJ2-3; 7 bases fit TRBD1. The germline CDR1 and CDR2 sequences are DFQATT and SNEGSKA (reference sequence). With V trimmed by 0 bases and J by 4 bases, 4 bases remained unmatched. This CDR3 spans 14 amino acids. The CDR3 nucleotides read TGCAGTGCTAGAGATCACAGGGGTGCAGATACGCAGTATTTT. Translating gives CSARDHRGADTQYF.

V usage is TRBV6-5 and J usage is TRBJ2-2; perhaps TRBD2 as D (5 bases). Germline CDR1 reads MNHEY; CDR2 reads SVGAGI. The CDR3 totals 17 residues. The ends were cut back, 0 bases at V and 6 bases at J, with 17 bases in the middle. The CDR3 DNA follows: TGTGCCAGCAGTTACTCGAGGCCTAGCCGCTTGGCCGGGGAGCTGTTTTTT. Translating gives CASSYSRPSRLAGELFF.

The sample holds many counts of this clonotype. This chain uses TRBV5-5 with TRBJ2-3; 7 bases match TRBD1. J was trimmed by 6 bases and V by 1 base; bases with no gene match: 8. The germline V gene encodes CDR1 SGHKS and CDR2 YYEKEE (reference sequence). The CDR3 spans 15 residues. The CDR3 nucleotides are TGTGCCAGCAGCTTGCGGGGACAGCTGGTGGATACGCAGTATTTT. As protein: CASSLRGQLVDTQYF. Full variable domain (remainder filled in from reference TRBV5-5 and TRBJ2-3): DAGVTQSPTHLIKTRGQQVTLRCSPISGHKSVSWYQQVLGQGPQFIFQYYEKEERGRGNFPDRFSARQFPNYSSELNVNALLLGDSALYLCASSLRGQLVDTQYFGPGTRLTVL.

This clonotype has only a few counts. The chain recombines TRBV6-2 or TRBV6-3 with TRBJ2-7; tentative D call: TRBD1 (6 bases). The germline V gene encodes CDR1 MNHEY and CDR2 SVGEGT. V was cut by 11 bases and J by 3 bases, with 11 bases left in between. The CDR3 totals 11 residues. This chain's CDR3 is CAGGQNYEQYF. In nucleotides, the CDR3 is TGTGCCGGCGGACAGAACTACGAGCAGTACTTC.

This clonotype has only a few counts. V gene TRBV7-2 combines with J gene TRBJ1-6; D may be TRBD1 (5 bases). Germline CDR1 SGHTA, CDR2 FQGNSA. Trimming pared 3 bases from V and 1 base from J, leaving 7 bases between. The CDR3 has 15 residues. CDR3 coding DNA: TGTGCCAGCAGCTTGACAGCGTCCTATAATTCACCCCTCCACTTT. It specifies CASSLTASYNSPLHF.

This clonotype has just a few counts. This chain uses TRBV29-1 with TRBJ2-3, with a tentative D call TRBD2 (6 bases). The germline CDR1 and CDR2 sequences are SQVTM and ANQGSEA. The ends were cut back, 3 bases at V and 3 bases at J, with 7 bases in the middle. The CDR3 extends over 12 amino acids. CDR3: CSVEEGTDTQYF. The CDR3 coding sequence is TGCAGCGTTGAGGAGGGGACAGATACGCAGTATTTT.